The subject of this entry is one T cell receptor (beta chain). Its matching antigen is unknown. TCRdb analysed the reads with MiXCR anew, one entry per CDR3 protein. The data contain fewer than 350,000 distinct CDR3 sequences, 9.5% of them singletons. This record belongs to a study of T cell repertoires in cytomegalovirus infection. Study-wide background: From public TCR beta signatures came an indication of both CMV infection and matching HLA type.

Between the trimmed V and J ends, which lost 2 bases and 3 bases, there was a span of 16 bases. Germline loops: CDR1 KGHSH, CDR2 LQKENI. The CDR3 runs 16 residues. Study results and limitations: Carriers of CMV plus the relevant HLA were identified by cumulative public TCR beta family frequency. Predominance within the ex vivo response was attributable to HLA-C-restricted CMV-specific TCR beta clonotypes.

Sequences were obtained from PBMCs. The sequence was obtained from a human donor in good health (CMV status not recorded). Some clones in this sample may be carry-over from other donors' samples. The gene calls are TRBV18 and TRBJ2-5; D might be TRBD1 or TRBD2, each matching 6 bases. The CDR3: CASSPTGTSRKETQYF. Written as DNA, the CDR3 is TGTGCCAGCTCACCAACAGGGACTTCCCGCAAAGAGACCCAGTACTTC.